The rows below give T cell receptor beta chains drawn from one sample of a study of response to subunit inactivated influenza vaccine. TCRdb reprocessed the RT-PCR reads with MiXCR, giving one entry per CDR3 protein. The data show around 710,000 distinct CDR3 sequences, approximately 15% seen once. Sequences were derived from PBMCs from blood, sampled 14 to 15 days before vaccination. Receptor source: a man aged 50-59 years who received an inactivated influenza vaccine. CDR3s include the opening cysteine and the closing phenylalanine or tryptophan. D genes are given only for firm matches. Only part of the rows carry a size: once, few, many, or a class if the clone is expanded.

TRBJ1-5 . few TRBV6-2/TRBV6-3 CASHSGTPNQPQHF TGTGCCAGCCACTCCGGGACACCTAATCAGCCCCAGCATTTT
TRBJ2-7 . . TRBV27 CASSLTGSAIEQYF TGTGCCAGCAGTTTAACCGGGAGCGCAATCGAGCAGTACTTC
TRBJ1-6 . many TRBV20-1 CSARTQGTGGSPLHF TGCAGTGCTAGAACCCAGGGGACGGGGGGTTCACCCCTCCACTTT
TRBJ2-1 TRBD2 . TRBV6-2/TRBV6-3 CASSYSSGGAYNEQFF TGTGCCAGCAGTTACTCTAGCGGGGGGGCCTACAATGAGCAGTTCTTC
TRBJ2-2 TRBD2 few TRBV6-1 CASRWAAGSNGELFF TGTGCCAGCAGATGGGCAGCGGGATCGAACGGGGAGCTGTTTTTT
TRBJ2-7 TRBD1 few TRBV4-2 CASSPTGTGGKNYEQYF TGTGCCAGCAGCCCCACCGGGACAGGGGGCAAGAACTACGAGCAGTACTTC
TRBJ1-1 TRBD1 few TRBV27 CASSQGADTEAFF TGTGCCAGCAGCCAGGGGGCTGACACTGAAGCTTTCTTT
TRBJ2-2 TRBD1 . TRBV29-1 CSVGLPGTGGFGGELFF TGCAGCGTTGGGTTGCCCGGGACAGGGGGCTTCGGCGGGGAGCTGTTTTTT
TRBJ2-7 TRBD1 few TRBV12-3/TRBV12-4 CASSPGQGPLQYF TGTGCCAGCAGTCCGGGACAGGGGCCCTTGCAGTACTTC
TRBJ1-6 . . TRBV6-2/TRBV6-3 CASSYGQINSPLHF TGTGCCAGCAGTTACGGGCAGATAAATTCACCCCTCCACTTT
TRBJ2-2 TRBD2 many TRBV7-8 CASKIAGGNTGELFF TGTGCCAGCAAGATAGCGGGAGGGAACACCGGGGAGCTGTTTTTT
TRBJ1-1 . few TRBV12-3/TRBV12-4 CASSLSQLNTEAFF TGTGCCAGCAGTTTAAGTCAGTTGAACACTGAAGCTTTCTTT
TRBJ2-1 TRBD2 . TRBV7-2 CASSTQLAGGNEQFF TGTGCCAGCAGCACACAACTAGCGGGGGGCAATGAGCAGTTCTTC
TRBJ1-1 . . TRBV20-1 CSAGKRENTEAFF TGCAGTGCTGGAAAGAGAGAGAACACTGAAGCTTTCTTT
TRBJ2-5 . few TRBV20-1 CSAKVYGSQETQYF TGCAGTGCTAAGGTGTATGGCAGCCAAGAGACCCAGTACTTC
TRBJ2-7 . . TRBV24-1 CATSDTGHSYEQYF TGTGCCACCAGTGACACAGGGCACTCCTACGAGCAGTACTTC
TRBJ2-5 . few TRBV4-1 CASSQEGRGIGTQYF TGCGCCAGCAGCCAAGAGGGACGGGGAATCGGGACCCAGTACTTC
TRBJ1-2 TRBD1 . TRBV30 CAWTRDRAYGYTF TGTGCCTGGACCCGGGACAGGGCCTATGGCTACACCTTC
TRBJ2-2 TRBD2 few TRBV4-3 CASSQEGGRNTGELFF TGCGCCAGCAGCCAAGAAGGCGGGAGAAACACCGGGGAGCTGTTTTTT
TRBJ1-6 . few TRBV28 CASSLTQAAGRVPLHF TGTGCCAGCAGTTTGACACAGGCCGCGGGGCGGGTGCCCCTCCACTTT
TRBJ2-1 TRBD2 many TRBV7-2 CASSFSGGLYNEQFF TGTGCCAGCAGCTTTAGCGGGGGGCTTTACAATGAGCAGTTCTTC
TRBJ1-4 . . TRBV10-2 CASSDWRSANEKLFF TGCGCCAGCAGTGATTGGAGATCCGCTAATGAAAAACTGTTTTTT
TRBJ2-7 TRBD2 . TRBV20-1 CSVKRMASGRAFHEQYF TGCAGTGTCAAAAGGATGGCTAGCGGGAGGGCCTTCCACGAGCAGTACTTC
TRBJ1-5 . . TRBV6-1 CASSESGQFSNQPQHF TGTGCCAGCAGTGAATCAGGGCAGTTTAGCAATCAGCCCCAGCATTTT
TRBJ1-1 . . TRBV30 CAWGVMPGTEAFF TGTGCCTGGGGGGTGATGCCGGGGACTGAAGCTTTCTTT
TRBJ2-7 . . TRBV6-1 CASRLLAFEQYF TGTGCCAGCAGACTTCTAGCGTTCGAGCAGTACTTC
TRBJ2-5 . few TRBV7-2 CASSIVGQETQYF TGTGCCAGCAGCATCGTGGGCCAAGAGACCCAGTACTTC
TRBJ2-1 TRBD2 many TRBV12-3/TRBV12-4 CASSSRAGERNEQFF TGTGCCAGCAGCTCACGAGCGGGAGAAAGAAATGAGCAGTTCTTC
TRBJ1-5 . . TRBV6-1 CASGRNSNQPQHF TGTGCCAGCGGAAGGAATAGCAATCAGCCCCAGCATTTT
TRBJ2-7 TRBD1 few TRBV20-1 CSAARDRRYEQYF TGCAGTGCTGCACGGGACAGAAGGTACGAGCAGTACTTC
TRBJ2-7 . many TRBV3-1 CASSQEDLYEQYF TGTGCCAGCAGCCAAGAGGACCTCTACGAGCAGTACTTC
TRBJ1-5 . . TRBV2 CASSEEGGLQPQHF TGTGCCAGCAGTGAAGAGGGGGGGCTTCAGCCCCAGCATTTT
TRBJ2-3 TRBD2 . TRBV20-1 CSARARTSGGHTDTQYF TGCAGTGCTAGAGCTAGGACTAGCGGGGGGCACACAGATACGCAGTATTTT
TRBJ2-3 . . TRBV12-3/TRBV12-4 CASSQDTRTDTQYF TGTGCCAGCAGTCAGGACACCCGCACAGATACGCAGTATTTT
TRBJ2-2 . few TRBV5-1 CASSLEPGEHTGELFF TGCGCCAGCAGCTTGGAACCGGGGGAGCACACCGGGGAGCTGTTTTTT
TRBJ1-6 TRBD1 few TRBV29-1 CSVASGGGGSPLHF TGCAGCGTTGCCTCAGGGGGCGGCGGCTCACCCCTCCACTTT
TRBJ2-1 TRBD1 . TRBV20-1 CSARSGTGDFNEQFF TGCAGTGCTAGGAGCGGGACAGGGGACTTCAATGAGCAGTTCTTC
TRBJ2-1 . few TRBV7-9 CASSLLLADNEQFF TGTGCCAGCAGCTTATTACTAGCCGACAATGAGCAGTTCTTC
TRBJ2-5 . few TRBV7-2 CASSSRLVGQETQYF TGTGCCAGCAGCTCCCGACTAGTAGGGCAAGAGACCCAGTACTTC